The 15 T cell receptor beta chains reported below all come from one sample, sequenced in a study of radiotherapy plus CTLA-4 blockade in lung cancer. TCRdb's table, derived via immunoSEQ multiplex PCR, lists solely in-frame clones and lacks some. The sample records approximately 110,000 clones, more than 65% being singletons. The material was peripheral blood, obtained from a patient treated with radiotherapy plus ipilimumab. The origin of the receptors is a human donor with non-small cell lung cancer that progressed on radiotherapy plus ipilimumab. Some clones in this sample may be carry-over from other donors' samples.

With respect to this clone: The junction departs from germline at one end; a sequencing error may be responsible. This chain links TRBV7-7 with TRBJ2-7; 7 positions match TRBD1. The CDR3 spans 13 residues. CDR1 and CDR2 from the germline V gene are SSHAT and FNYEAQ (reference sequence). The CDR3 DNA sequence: TGTGCTAGCAGCCTTAGACAGGGCTACGAGCAGTACTTC. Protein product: CASSLRQGYEQYF.

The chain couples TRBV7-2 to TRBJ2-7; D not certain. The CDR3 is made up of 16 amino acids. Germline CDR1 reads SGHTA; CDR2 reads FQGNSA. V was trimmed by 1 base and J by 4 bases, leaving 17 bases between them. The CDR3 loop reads CASSLDAARRPYEQYF. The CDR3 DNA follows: TGTGCCAGCAGCTTAGATGCCGCCCGGCGACCGTACGAGCAGTACTTC.

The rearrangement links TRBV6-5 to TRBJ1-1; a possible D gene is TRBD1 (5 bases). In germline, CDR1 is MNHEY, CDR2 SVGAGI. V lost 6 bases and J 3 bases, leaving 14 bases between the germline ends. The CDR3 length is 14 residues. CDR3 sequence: CASSPIGGDTEAFF. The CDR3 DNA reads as TGTGCCAGCAGCCCCATCGGGGGAGACACTGAAGCTTTCTTT.

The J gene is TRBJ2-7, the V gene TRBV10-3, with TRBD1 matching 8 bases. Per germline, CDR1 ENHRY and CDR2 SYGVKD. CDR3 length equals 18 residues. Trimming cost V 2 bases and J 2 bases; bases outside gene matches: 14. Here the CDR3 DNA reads TGTGCCATCAGTGAGACCCCCTATCCGGGACAGGATACCTACGAGCAGTACTTC. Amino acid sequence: CAISETPYPGQDTYEQYF.

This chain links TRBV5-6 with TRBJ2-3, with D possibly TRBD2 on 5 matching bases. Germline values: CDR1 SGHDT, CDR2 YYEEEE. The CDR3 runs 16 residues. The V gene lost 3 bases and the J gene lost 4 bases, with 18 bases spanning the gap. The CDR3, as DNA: TGTGCCAGCAGCTCCTCAACTAGGAGCCGGGCAGATACGCAGTATTTT. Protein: CASSSSTRSRADTQYF.

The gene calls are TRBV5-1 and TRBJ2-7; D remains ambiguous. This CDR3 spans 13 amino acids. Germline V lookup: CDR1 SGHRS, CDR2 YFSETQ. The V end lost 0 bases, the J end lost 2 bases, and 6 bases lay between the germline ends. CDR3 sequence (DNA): TGCGCCAGCAGCTTGGCTATCCCCTACGAGCAGTACTTC. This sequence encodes CASSLAIPYEQYF.

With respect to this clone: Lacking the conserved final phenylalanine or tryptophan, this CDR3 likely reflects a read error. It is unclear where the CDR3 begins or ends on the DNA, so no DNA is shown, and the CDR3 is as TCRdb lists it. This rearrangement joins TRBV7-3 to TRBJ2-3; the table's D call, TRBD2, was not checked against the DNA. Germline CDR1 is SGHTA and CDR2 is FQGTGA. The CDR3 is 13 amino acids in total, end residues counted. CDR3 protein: CASSKLATDTQCS.

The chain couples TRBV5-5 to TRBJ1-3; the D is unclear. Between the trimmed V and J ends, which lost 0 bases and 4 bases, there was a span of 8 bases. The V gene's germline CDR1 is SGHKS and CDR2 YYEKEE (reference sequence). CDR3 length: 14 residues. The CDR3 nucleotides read TGTGCCAGCAGCTTGGCGGGGTACGGAAACACCATATATTTT. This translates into CASSLAGYGNTIYF.

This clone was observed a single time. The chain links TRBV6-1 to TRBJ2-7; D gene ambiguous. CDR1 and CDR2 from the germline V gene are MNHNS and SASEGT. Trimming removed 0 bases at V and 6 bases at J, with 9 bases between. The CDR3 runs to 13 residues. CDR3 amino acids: CASSEAQLLEQYF. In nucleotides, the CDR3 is TGTGCCAGCAGTGAAGCGCAGCTTCTCGAGCAGTACTTC.

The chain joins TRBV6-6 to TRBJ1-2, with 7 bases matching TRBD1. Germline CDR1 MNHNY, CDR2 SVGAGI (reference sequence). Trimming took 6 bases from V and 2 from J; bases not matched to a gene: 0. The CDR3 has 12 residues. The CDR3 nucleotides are TGTGCCAGCAGACAGGGGAACTATGGCTACACCTTC. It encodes CASRQGNYGYTF.

In DNA form, the CDR3 reads TGCGCCAGCAGCTTGAGGGCCGGGGCTGGCACCGGGGAGCTGTTTTTT. Amino acids: CASSLRAGAGTGELFF. The chain couples TRBV5-1 to TRBJ2-2; D possibly matches TRBD1 or TRBD2 (5 bases each). Trimming cost V 1 base and J 4 bases, with 14 bases left between them. Per germline, CDR1 SGHRS and CDR2 YFSETQ. The CDR3 totals 16 residues. The full variable domain, with the rest looked up from reference TRBV5-1 and TRBJ2-2, is KAGVTQTPRYLIKTRGQQVTLSCSPISGHRSVSWYQQTPGQGLQFLFEYFSETQRNKGNFPGRFSGRQFSNSRSEMNVSTLELGDSALYLCASSLRAGAGTGELFFGEGSRLTVL.

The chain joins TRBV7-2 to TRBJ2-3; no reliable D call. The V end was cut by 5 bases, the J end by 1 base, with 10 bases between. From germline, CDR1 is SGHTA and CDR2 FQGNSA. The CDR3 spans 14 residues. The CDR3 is CASSQAVGTDTQYF. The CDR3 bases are TGTGCCAGCAGCCAGGCCGTGGGCACAGATACGCAGTATTTT.

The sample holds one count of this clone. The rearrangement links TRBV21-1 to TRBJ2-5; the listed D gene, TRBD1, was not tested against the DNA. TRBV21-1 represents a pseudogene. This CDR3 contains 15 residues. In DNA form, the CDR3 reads TGTGCCAGCAGCTCGCGGGACAGGGGCCAAGAGACCCAGTACTTC. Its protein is CASSSRDRGQETQYF.

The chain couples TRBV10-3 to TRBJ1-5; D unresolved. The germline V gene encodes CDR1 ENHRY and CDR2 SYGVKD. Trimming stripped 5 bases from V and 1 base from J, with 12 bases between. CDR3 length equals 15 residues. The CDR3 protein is CAISNRYDSNQPQHF. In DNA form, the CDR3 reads TGTGCCATCAGTAACCGGTATGACAGCAATCAGCCCCAGCATTTT.

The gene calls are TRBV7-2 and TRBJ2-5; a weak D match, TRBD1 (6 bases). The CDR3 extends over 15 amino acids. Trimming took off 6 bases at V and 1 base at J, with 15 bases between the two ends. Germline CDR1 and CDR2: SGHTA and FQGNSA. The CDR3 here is CASSGGALLQETQYF. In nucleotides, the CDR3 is TGTGCCAGCAGTGGGGGCGCGCTCCTCCAAGAGACCCAGTACTTC.